The following is a TCR beta chain sequence with its context. In germline, CDR1 is SEHNR, CDR2 FQNEAQ (reference sequence). J was trimmed by 5 bases and V by 4 bases; bases with no gene match: 7. CDR3 length equals 15 residues. In the source study's methods: Estimation of nucleated cell counts was performed using reference gene primer amplification. The assay was immunoSEQ multiplex PCR, and TCRdb's table has in-frame clones only and misses some. The V and J calls and clone size were taken over from that table, and D and trimming were inferred from the DNA. The sample carries about 220,000 clones, 80% to 85% recorded once. The sample is drawn from a study of blood T cell repertoires in COVID-19. At the level of the study: Material from acute and convalescent COVID-19 was sourced from the United States, Italy and Spain. The analysed material was cDNA or gDNA that came from T cells, B-cell-depleted T cells, or PBMCs.

The sequenced sample consisted of peripheral blood. The chain combines TRBV7-9 with TRBJ1-1; 10 bases map to TRBD1. This receptor was identified in a woman aged 60 to 75 who had recovered from COVID-19. CDR3 sequence (DNA): TGTGCCAGCAGCTCCGGGACAGGGGATAGTACTGAAGCTTTCTTT. Translation gives CASSSGTGDSTEAFF.